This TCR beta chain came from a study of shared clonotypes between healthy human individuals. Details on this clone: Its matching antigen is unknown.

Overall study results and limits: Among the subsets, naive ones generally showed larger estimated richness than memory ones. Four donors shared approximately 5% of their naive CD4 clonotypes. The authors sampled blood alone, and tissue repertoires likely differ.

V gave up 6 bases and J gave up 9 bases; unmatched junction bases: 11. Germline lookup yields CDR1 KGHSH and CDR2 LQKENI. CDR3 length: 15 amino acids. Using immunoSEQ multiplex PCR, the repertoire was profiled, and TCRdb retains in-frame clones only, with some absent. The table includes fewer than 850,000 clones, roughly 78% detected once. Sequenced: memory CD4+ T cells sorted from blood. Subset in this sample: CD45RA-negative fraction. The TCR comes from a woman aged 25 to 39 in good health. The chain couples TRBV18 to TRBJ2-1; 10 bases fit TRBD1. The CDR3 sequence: CASSPRQGARGEQFF. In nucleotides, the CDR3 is TGTGCCAGCTCGCCTAGACAGGGGGCACGGGGTGAGCAGTTCTTC.